This is a list of T cell receptor beta chains from one sample in a study of CD8 T cells in Susac syndrome. TCRdb processed the immunoSEQ multiplex PCR reads anew with MiXCR; each CDR3 protein has one entry. Of 300,000 or so distinct CDR3 sequences listed, roughly nine tenths are singletons. The sample taken for sequencing was CD4+ T cells from PBMCs. The receptor source for this set is a human donor with multiple sclerosis. Each CDR3 is given with its conserved first and last residue. The D gene is left open where the match is weak. Expanded clones get a size class; other rows say once, few or many, or leave the size out.

d_call j_call v_call clone_size cdr3_aa cdr3_nt
- TRBJ2-4 TRBV18 - CASSPRVGGLTAKNIQYF TGTGCCAGCTCACCACGTGTCGGGGGACTGACGGCCAAAAACATTCAGTACTTC
TRBD1 TRBJ1-4 TRBV27 - CASSNAGTGYVGEKLFF TGTGCCAGCAGTAACGCCGGGACAGGGTACGTTGGTGAAAAACTGTTTTTT
- TRBJ2-1 TRBV24-1 - CATSDPLGTPEQFF TGTGCCACCAGTGATCCCCTCGGGACACCTGAGCAGTTCTTC
- TRBJ2-1 TRBV9 - CASSGIQTGSSYNEQFF TGTGCCAGCAGCGGAATACAGACGGGTAGCTCCTACAATGAGCAGTTCTTC
- TRBJ2-1 TRBV18 - CASSPLDEQFF TGTGCCAGCTCACCACTGGATGAGCAGTTCTTC
- TRBJ1-2 TRBV30 - CAWSVRPDLYGYTF TGTGCCTGGAGTGTAAGGCCAGACCTCTATGGCTACACCTTC
TRBD2 TRBJ2-1 TRBV6-1 - CASRAGTYKEQFF TGTGCCAGCAGAGCGGGAACCTATAAAGAGCAGTTCTTC
- TRBJ2-7 TRBV20-1 - CSARTPLGTYEQYF TGCAGTGCTAGAACCCCCCTCGGGACCTACGAGCAGTACTTC
- TRBJ1-5 TRBV3-1 - CASSQDPENQAQHF TGTGCCAGCAGCCAAGACCCGGAGAATCAGGCCCAGCATTTT
TRBD1 TRBJ1-4 TRBV18 - CASSPPWGQGAANEKLFF TGTGCCAGCTCACCACCGTGGGGACAGGGGGCGGCAAATGAAAAACTGTTTTTT
- TRBJ2-7 TRBV12-2 - CASRLVGRYYEQYF TGTGCAAGTCGCTTAGTCGGGAGGTACTACGAGCAGTACTTC
- TRBJ2-6 TRBV5-6 once CASSFIAALGSGANVLTF TGTGCCAGCAGCTTTATCGCTGCGTTGGGCTCTGGGGCCAACGTCCTGACTTTC
- TRBJ2-1 TRBV20-1 - CSARVRENPFNEQFF TGCAGTGCTAGAGTCCGGGAAAATCCATTCAATGAGCAGTTCTTC
TRBD2 TRBJ2-7 TRBV5-1 - CASSFSPGTSRGGLNPNYEQYF TGCGCCAGCAGCTTCTCGCCCGGGACTAGCCGTGGGGGATTAAACCCGAACTACGAGCAGTACTTC
- TRBJ1-1 TRBV19 - CASSMLGINTEAFF TGTGCCAGTAGTATGTTGGGGATTAACACTGAAGCTTTCTTT
- TRBJ2-1 TRBV9 - CASSVGPSGYEQFF TGTGCCAGCAGCGTAGGGCCTTCTGGCTATGAGCAGTTCTTC
- TRBJ2-1 TRBV30 - CAWSVPRSGEYNEQFF TGTGCCTGGAGTGTACCCCGTTCGGGTGAATACAATGAGCAGTTCTTC
- TRBJ1-4 TRBV2 few CASGPGSTNEKLFF TGTGCCAGCGGCCCAGGGTCAACTAATGAAAAACTGTTTTTT
- TRBJ1-3 TRBV7-2 once CASSWDGNTIYF TGTGCCAGCAGCTGGGATGGAAACACCATATATTTT
TRBD1 TRBJ1-5 TRBV7-9 - CASSFGTGTGEGSRPQHF TGTGCCAGCAGCTTTGGAACCGGGACAGGGGAAGGAAGTAGGCCCCAGCATTTT
- TRBJ2-2 TRBV3-1 - CASSQGIGNTGELFF TGTGCCAGCAGCCAAGGGATAGGGAACACCGGGGAGCTGTTTTTT
- TRBJ1-2 TRBV7-9 - CASSVTGTSISTF TGTGCCAGCAGCGTCACAGGGACTAGTATAAGCACCTTC
- TRBJ2-7 TRBV20-1 - CSARDATGIYEQYF TGCAGTGCTAGAGATGCTACGGGGATCTACGAGCAGTACTTC
TRBD2 TRBJ2-3 TRBV29-1 - CSVGAGGYTTDTQYF TGCAGCGTTGGGGCCGGGGGGTACACGACAGATACGCAGTATTTT
- TRBJ1-2 TRBV6-2/TRBV6-3 once CASTTGRGESVNGYTF TGTGCCAGCACCACAGGCAGAGGGGAGAGTGTTAATGGCTACACCTTC
- TRBJ1-5 TRBV29-1 - CSVAEGGSNQPQHF TGCAGCGTTGCAGAGGGCGGGAGCAATCAGCCCCAGCATTTT
TRBD2 TRBJ2-5 TRBV6-1 - CASSDRLAGFSETQYF TGTGCCAGCAGTGATCGGCTAGCGGGATTTTCAGAGACCCAGTACTTC
- TRBJ2-3 TRBV7-3 - CASSLEPGVDTQYF TGTGCCAGCAGCTTAGAACCTGGGGTAGATACGCAGTATTTT
- TRBJ1-2 TRBV29-1 - CSVRGGSWANDGYTF TGCAGCGTTCGGGGGGGTAGTTGGGCGAACGATGGCTACACCTTC
TRBD1 TRBJ1-5 TRBV29-1 - CSAGTVNQPQHF TGCAGCGCTGGGACAGTTAATCAGCCCCAGCATTTT
TRBD1 TRBJ1-2 TRBV6-2/TRBV6-3 - CASRDRGPGSYGYTF TGTGCCAGCAGAGACAGGGGGCCGGGCAGCTATGGCTACACCTTC
- TRBJ2-7 TRBV14 - CASSHQVGFEQYF TGTGCCAGCAGCCACCAGGTCGGATTCGAGCAGTACTTC
TRBD1 TRBJ2-7 TRBV7-2 - CASSPRDRAPYEQYF TGTGCCAGCAGCCCTCGGGACAGGGCCCCCTACGAGCAGTACTTC
- TRBJ1-4 TRBV3-1 - CASSPPTGSNEKLFF TGTGCCAGCAGCCCCCCGACAGGTTCGAATGAAAAACTGTTTTTT
- TRBJ1-1 TRBV19 - CASSIRGPDLGEAFF TGTGCCAGTAGTATCAGGGGCCCCGACCTCGGTGAAGCTTTCTTT
TRBD2 TRBJ2-7 TRBV7-8 once CASSPPGPGGSSYEQYF TGTGCCAGCAGCCCCCCCGGTCCCGGCGGGAGCTCCTACGAGCAGTACTTC
- TRBJ2-5 TRBV25-1 - CASSGVGVQETQYF TGTGCCAGCAGTGGAGTAGGGGTACAAGAGACCCAGTACTTC
- TRBJ1-1 TRBV20-1 - CSARVGGAEAFF TGCAGTGCTAGAGTTGGAGGCGCTGAAGCTTTCTTT